This passage covers 4 T cell receptor beta chains from one sample sequenced in a study of blood T cell repertoires in COVID-19. Method: immunoSEQ multiplex PCR; TCRdb's copy keeps in-frame clones and lacks some. This table has about 200,000 clones, 60% to 85% appearing once. Sequenced sample: peripheral blood. The receptors originated from a woman in her 70s with acute or convalescent COVID-19.

The chain employs TRBV21-1 and TRBJ2-2; no DNA check was done on the table's D call, TRBD2. TRBV21-1 is a documented pseudogene. The CDR3 has 16 amino acids. The CDR3 protein is CASSKASPRYTGELFF. As DNA, the CDR3 is TGTGCCAGCAGCAAAGCTAGCCCTAGATACACCGGGGAGCTGTTTTTT.

CDR3 amino acids: CASSSLSGSSTDTQYF. DNA for the CDR3: TGTGCCAGCAGTTCACTTAGCGGGAGCTCCACAGATACGCAGTATTTT. J is TRBJ2-3 and V is TRBV6-5; 9 bases match TRBD2. CDR3 length: 16 residues. The trim removed 4 bases at V and 2 bases at J, leaving 7 bases unmatched. Germline V gene data show CDR1 as MNHEY and CDR2 as SVGAGI.

In its sample, this clone was seen a few times. The V gene is TRBV6-5, the J gene TRBJ1-2; TRBD1 matches 10 bases. V lost 7 bases to trimming and J lost 5 bases; unmatched junction nucleotides: 7. CDR3 length equals 14 residues. CDR1 is MNHEY and CDR2 is SVGAGI in the germline V gene. CDR3 in DNA: TGTGCCAGCATCTGGACAGGGGGGAATTATGGCTACACCTTC. This encodes CASIWTGGNYGYTF.

The V gene is TRBV3-1 (or the pseudogene TRBV3-2), the J gene TRBJ2-4; 7 bases match TRBD2. CDR3 length: 17 amino acids. The trim removed 3 bases at V and 0 bases at J, leaving 8 bases unmatched. Germline V gene sequence: CDR1 LGHDT, CDR2 YNNKEL (reference sequence). The CDR3 DNA is TGTGCCAGCAGCCATCTCGGACTAGGGCTAGCCAAAAACATTCAGTACTTC. Translation gives CASSHLGLGLAKNIQYF.